The source of this TCR beta chain is a study of T and B cells in COVID-19 patients. Study-wide background: Blood was sampled from COVID-19 patients who were either actively infected or recovered. In the active-infection cohort, about 90% of the roughly 20 patients had comorbidities linked to unfavorable COVID-19 outcome.

Multiplex PCR with BIOMED2 TRB-A/B primer pools amplified TRB rearrangements. Each CDR3 protein is one row after TCRdb ran MiXCR on the multiplex PCR reads. Of roughly 9,500 distinct CDR3 sequences listed, 28% were seen once; the top ten hold roughly a quarter. Blood genomic DNA input for TRB amplification was about 240-500 ng. The germline V gene encodes CDR1 SGHNT and CDR2 YYREEE (reference sequence). V gave up 5 bases and J gave up 5 bases, with 13 bases separating them. This CDR3 is built from 13 residues. Sample share makes this clonotype medium-sized. As yet, its antigen is unknown. Study-wide findings and caveats: Of 2,331 TCR clusters found only in the recovered cohort, 31 had low generation probability.

The V gene is TRBV5-4, the J gene TRBJ2-5; D perhaps matches TRBD1 (5 bases). The sequenced sample consisted of blood. The source of this sequence is a human donor who had recovered from COVID-19. CDR3 in DNA: TGTGCCAGCAGTTCGCAGGGTGGGGAGACCCAGTACTTC. Amino acids: CASSSQGGETQYF. Complete variable domain (other parts from reference TRBV5-4 and TRBJ2-5): ETGVTQSPTHLIKTRGQQVTLRCSSQSGHNTVSWYQQALGQGPQFIFQYYREEENGRGNFPPRFSGLQFPNYSSELNVNALELDDSALYLCASSSQGGETQYFGPGTRLLVL.